This T cell receptor (beta chain) was recorded in a study of T cell clones after liver transplantation. At the level of the study: Graft-donor-reactive sequences were compared with third-party-reactive TCRbeta sequences from pre-transplant mixed lymphocyte reactions. Three of eight recipients were HCV-positive; others had non-autoimmune, non-viral indications. The study's findings and limits: Donor-reactive sequences fell more than third party-reactive ones, suggesting partial deletion.

V dropped 0 bases and J dropped 6 bases, with 18 bases sitting between them. The CDR3 sequence is 17 residues long. Germline V gene lookup returns CDR1 SGHRS and CDR2 YFSETQ. Sequencing used immunoSEQ multiplex PCR; TCRdb keeps in-frame clones, though not all of them. This sample has some 60,000 clones, with around 70% found just once. Details on this clone: Its antigen is not identified.

The sample was CD4+ T cells from blood, taken at the approximately 16-month timepoint. The receptor was derived from a human patient who received a liver transplant. Some T cells may be the graft donor's. The rearrangement links TRBV5-1 to TRBJ2-2; tentatively, D is TRBD2 (6 bases). Here the CDR3 reads CASSLEGRTGAPGELFF. CDR3 in DNA: TGCGCCAGCAGCTTGGAAGGAAGAACGGGAGCCCCCGGGGAGCTGTTTTTT.